This T cell receptor (beta chain) was recovered during a study of cytotoxic CD8 clonotypes in ibrutinib-treated CLL (dated by TCRdb to about 2021). Study-wide context: In this cohort, about 15 patients were treatment-naive and roughly ten were relapsed/refractory, while around 17 had unmutated IGHV. Partial responses were observed in roughly 25 patients and complete responses in 2; after a median follow-up of roughly 62 months, remission was maintained in approximately 14 patients and progression was observed in approximately 12. Samples at response were collected after a median of about 12 months of treatment, with a range of roughly 6 to 36 months. An average of about 250,000 productive templates and 94,082 productive rearrangements was obtained per sample. Of the roughly 90 people in the trial, approximately 28 had longitudinal samples available. Cryopreserved peripheral blood mononuclear cells were obtained prior to treatment, at the time of response, and at either disease progression or sustained remission. Patients were still on ibrutinib when every remission and progressive disease sample was collected. Beyond this particular receptor, the publication reports: Baseline clonality exceeded that of age-matched healthy donors and correlated strongly with circulating CD8+ T-cell counts. Public clonotypes were rare and either shrank or stayed stable during treatment, and the rise in clonality at ibrutinib response reflected expansion of private clonotypes. At ibrutinib response clonality went up, during sustained remission it held steady, and at progression it dropped back toward baseline. Lymph node repertoires were not examined, and the timing of sampling was not matched between patients in sustained remission and those whose disease progressed.

Remarks on this clone: The clone's antigen remains unknown. No base quality information exists; no much larger clone differs at one position.

As encoded in the germline V gene, CDR1 is SGDLS while CDR2 is YYNGEE. The CDR3 spans 14 residues, from the cysteine through the phenylalanine. Just CDR3 DNA is preserved here, 42 bases in frame from base 1. V has 3 bases trimmed and J has 4 bases trimmed; junction bases matching no gene number 5. What this sample's time point label stands for: progressive disease on ibrutinib. For TCR beta library preparation, roughly 2 micrograms of genomic DNA were extracted from the cryopreserved PBMCs. Longitudinal blood samples from CLL patients receiving ibrutinib monotherapy were subjected to high-throughput TCR beta sequencing. The patients were enrolled in a single-center, open-label phase 2 trial of ibrutinib monotherapy. A MiSeq instrument was used for deep resolution sequencing, which targeted depths ranging from 1 in 1 million up to 1 in 200,000 T cells, with coverage averaging 10x for each clonotype. The immunoSEQ hsTCRB Kit was used to generate TCR beta libraries. Per the original workflow: ImmunoSEQ Data Assistant and ImmunoSEQ Analyzer were used for data analysis, and V, D and J genes were assigned according to IMGT definitions. Clonality, with values ranging from 0 to 1, was calculated as one minus the normalized Shannon entropy of productive rearrangement frequencies. Public clonotype analysis was restricted to overrepresented clonotypes comprising at least 0.05% of each patient's repertoire. Roughly 13 age-matched healthy donor repertoires from immuneACCESS were used as controls for clonality. Entries here come from immuneACCESS through TCRdb and include only in-frame sequences with V and J called. Some clones fail to appear in such tables; in the studies checked, an unresolved V gene covers under half of the shortfall, and the cause of the remainder is unknown. Clone size and V and J calls were adopted from that table, with D and trimming inferred from the DNA. The sample profile shows some 25,000 clones; around two thirds of them were found once. The ten biggest clones cover roughly 51% of the sample.

The V and J segments used are TRBV9 and TRBJ2-3, with 7 junctional bases fitting TRBD2. The clonotype originates from a human donor with chronic lymphocytic leukemia. The input for sequencing was PBMCs, taken at disease progression, from a patient treated with ibrutinib. The DNA sequence is as follows: TGTGCCAGCAGCGCGGGGGGAGGGCCAGATACGCAGTATTTT. Its protein is CASSAGGGPDTQYF.